The rows below give T cell receptor beta chains drawn from one sample of a study of blood T cell repertoires in COVID-19. TCRdb keeps only in-frame clones here, not all; method: immunoSEQ multiplex PCR. The sample comprises some 130,000 clones, around 89% of which are singletons, and more than 15% rests with the top ten. The sample comprised peripheral blood. These receptors were obtained from a man in his fifties with active or convalescent COVID-19. Each CDR3 is given with its conserved first and last residue. The order of the fields is V gene, D gene, CDR3 protein. The D gene is left open where the match is weak.

V: TRBV9; D: TRBD2; CDR3: CASRPAGEPTDTQYF
V: TRBV3-1/TRBV3-2; D: TRBD2; CDR3: CASSRVYRAKLAGGPNEQFF
V: TRBV6-2/TRBV6-3; D: TRBD1; CDR3: CASSLTGGGETQYF
V: TRBV10-3; D: TRBD2; CDR3: CAISFQPGLAGAPSLRNEQFF
V: TRBV11-3; D: NA; CDR3: CASSLTVDTEAFF
V: TRBV5-4; D: NA; CDR3: CASSMQGSGANVLTF
V: TRBV2; D: NA; CDR3: CASSAVYEQYF
V: TRBV5-1; D: NA; CDR3: CASSLDSSGNTIYF
V: TRBV5-4; D: TRBD1; CDR3: CASSPGGQGRTGELFF
V: TRBV6-5; D: TRBD1; CDR3: CASSYSTDRGHEQYF
V: TRBV5-1; D: NA; CDR3: CASSLDWGLNGGYTF
V: TRBV5-1; D: NA; CDR3: CASSLVENYGYTF
V: TRBV5-4; D: TRBD1; CDR3: CASSLVARTGNYGYTF
V: TRBV19; D: NA; CDR3: CASSIDRGAEAFF
V: TRBV5-4; D: TRBD1; CDR3: CASSVGQLNTEAFF
V: TRBV4-1; D: TRBD2; CDR3: CASSQDTAAAGVSTGELFF
V: TRBV19; D: TRBD1; CDR3: CASSITTGGLTLLNTEAFF
V: TRBV9; D: TRBD2; CDR3: CASSRRAGGDTDTQYF
V: TRBV6-6; D: NA; CDR3: CASSLAEASDTQYF
V: TRBV30; D: NA; CDR3: CAWSSQGGNQPQHF
V: TRBV6-2/TRBV6-3; D: TRBD2; CDR3: CASSFSGLASRETQYF
V: TRBV6-2/TRBV6-3; D: TRBD1; CDR3: CASSYGGTGWNAETQYF
V: TRBV6-4; D: NA; CDR3: CASSRDYLTDTQYF
V: TRBV7-2; D: TRBD2; CDR3: CASSSGLAGAEQYF
V: TRBV7-8; D: TRBD1; CDR3: CASSLDRQGGVLPGGKSGYTF
V: TRBV12-3/TRBV12-4; D: NA; CDR3: CASSLGGMEQYF
V: TRBV11-2; D: NA; CDR3: CASSLDSGFHEQYF
V: TRBV25-1; D: TRBD1; CDR3: CAAGGTYNEQFF
V: TRBV5-1; D: NA; CDR3: CASREQEFSLDNEQFF
V: TRBV30; D: NA; CDR3: CAWSGGDFETDTQYF
V: TRBV6-5; D: TRBD2; CDR3: CATRKGGSRYEQYF
V: TRBV9; D: NA; CDR3: CASSVGADYNEQFF
V: TRBV19; D: NA; CDR3: CASSSGGFGSGTEAFF
V: TRBV24-1; D: TRBD1; CDR3: CATSDSTGGTKNIQYF
V: TRBV6-5; D: NA; CDR3: CASSYSRGWEKLFF
V: TRBV5-1; D: TRBD2; CDR3: CASSPTSGRAAVGELFF
V: TRBV4-2; D: TRBD2; CDR3: CASSQGLAGAPGGELFF
V: TRBV3-1/TRBV3-2; D: TRBD1; CDR3: CASSQGGGYQPQHF
V: TRBV7-2; D: NA; CDR3: CASSRPPTVGETQYF